This T cell receptor (beta chain) was observed in a study of shared clonotypes between healthy human individuals. Produced via immunoSEQ multiplex PCR; TCRdb's table is partial and in-frame only. The sample carries around 83,000 clones, about 64% recorded once. Germline-derived CDR1 and CDR2 are MNHNS and SASEGT. Trimming at V came to 3 bases and at J to 1 base, leaving 3 bases not matched to a gene. This CDR3 is built from 15 residues. The sample consisted of memory CD8+ T cells sorted from blood. The sample's subset: CD45RO+ cells pooled with CCR7-negative TemRA cells. The chain uses TRBV6-1 and TRBJ2-1; TRBD1 matches 7 bases. The sequence came from a man aged 30 to 45 in good health. The CDR3 DNA is TGTGCCAGCAGTGAGGAGACAGGGTCCTACAATGAGCAGTTCTTC. Protein: CASSEETGSYNEQFF.